These 2 T cell receptor beta chains were all obtained from the same sample, sequenced in a study of PD-L1 blockade in urothelial cancer. The assay was immunoSEQ multiplex PCR, and TCRdb's table has in-frame clones only and misses some. In the table there are around 30,000 clones, approximately 89% of which are singletons. The sequencing used PBMCs, collected around atezolizumab (anti-PD-L1) treatment. The receptors derive from a man aged 50 to 60 with urothelial cancer.

This chain uses TRBV20-1 with TRBJ1-1; no clear D. This CDR3 comprises 11 residues. V lost 3 bases and J lost 4, with 6 bases in between. CDR1 DFQATT and CDR2 SNEGSKA come from the germline V gene (reference sequence). The CDR3 bases are TGCAGTGCTAGTTCAGGCACTGAAGCTTTCTTT. Protein product: CSASSGTEAFF.

The chain is built from TRBV9 and TRBJ1-1; D gene ambiguous. The germline CDR1 and CDR2 sequences are SGDLS and YYNGEE. V lost 3 bases and J 4 bases, leaving 19 bases between the germline ends. The CDR3 is 16 amino acids. CDR3 amino acids: CASSAPRAAASTEAFF. Here the CDR3 DNA reads TGTGCCAGCAGCGCCCCGCGGGCGGCAGCCTCCACTGAAGCTTTCTTT.